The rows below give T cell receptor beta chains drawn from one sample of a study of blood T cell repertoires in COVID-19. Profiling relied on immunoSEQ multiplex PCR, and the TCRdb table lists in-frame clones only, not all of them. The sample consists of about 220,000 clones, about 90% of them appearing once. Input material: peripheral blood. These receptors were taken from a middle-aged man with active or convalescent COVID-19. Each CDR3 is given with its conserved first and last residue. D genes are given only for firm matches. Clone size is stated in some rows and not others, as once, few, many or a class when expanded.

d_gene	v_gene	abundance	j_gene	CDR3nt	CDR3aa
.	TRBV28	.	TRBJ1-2	TGTGCCAGCAGTTTGGATCTCCTGGGCAGAAACTATGGCTACACCTTC	CASSLDLLGRNYGYTF
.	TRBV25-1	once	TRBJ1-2	TGTGCCAGCTTTAGAGGTGGGGCCTCCTATGGCTACACCTTC	CASFRGGASYGYTF
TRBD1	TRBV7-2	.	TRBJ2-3	TGTGCCAGCAGCTATAACAGGGGTAAAGATACGCAGTATTTT	CASSYNRGKDTQYF
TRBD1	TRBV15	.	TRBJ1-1	TGTGCCACCAGCCGACAGGGGTCGGCTGAAGCTTTCTTT	CATSRQGSAEAFF
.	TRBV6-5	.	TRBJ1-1	TGTGCCAGCAGGTACGGCAGGGGCACTGAAGCTTTCTTT	CASRYGRGTEAFF
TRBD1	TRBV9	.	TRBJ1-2	TGTGCCAGCAGGGGACTCGGGACAGTTACCGACGGAGGCTACACCTTC	CASRGLGTVTDGGYTF
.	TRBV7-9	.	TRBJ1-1	TGTGCCAGCAGCTTTACAGGGAACACTGAAGCTTTCTTT	CASSFTGNTEAFF
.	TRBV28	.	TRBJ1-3	TGTGCCAGCAGTTTCCCGGGGGAAGACGCTGGAAACACCATATATTTT	CASSFPGEDAGNTIYF
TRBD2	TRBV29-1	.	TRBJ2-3	TGCAGCGTTGATGGGGTTCTCGGACTAGCGGGAGATGCGGATACGCAGTATTTT	CSVDGVLGLAGDADTQYF
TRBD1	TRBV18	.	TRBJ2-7	TGTGCCAGCTCACCCGGACAGGGGACCTACGAGCAGTACTTC	CASSPGQGTYEQYF
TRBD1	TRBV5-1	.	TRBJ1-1	TGCGCCAGCAGCGTCGACAGGGGGAACACTGAAGCTTTCTTT	CASSVDRGNTEAFF
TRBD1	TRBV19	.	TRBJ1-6	TGTGCCAGTAGTGATGGGACAGGGGTAACCCCCCTCCACTTT	CASSDGTGVTPLHF
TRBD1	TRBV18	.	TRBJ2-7	TGTGCCAGCTCACCAGTGGACAGGGGGGTAAGCGAGCAGTACTTC	CASSPVDRGVSEQYF
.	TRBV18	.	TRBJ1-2	TGTGCCAGCTCACCCCTCGACAGAGGCTATGGCTACACCTTC	CASSPLDRGYGYTF
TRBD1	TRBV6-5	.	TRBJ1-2	TGTGCCACTTGGGACAGAGCATTTAACTATGGCTACACCTTC	CATWDRAFNYGYTF
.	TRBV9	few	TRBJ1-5	TGTGCCAGCAGCGTAGCGGAGGGGAGCAATCAGCCCCAGCATTTT	CASSVAEGSNQPQHF
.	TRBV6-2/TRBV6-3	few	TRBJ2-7	TGTGCCAGCAGTTACTTCTCATCAGTGTCCTACGAGCAGTACTTC	CASSYFSSVSYEQYF
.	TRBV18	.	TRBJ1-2	TGTGCCAGCTCACCAGATGAGGCCCTCGGCTATGGCTACACCTTC	CASSPDEALGYGYTF
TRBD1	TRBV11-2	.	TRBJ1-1	TGTGCCAGCAGCTTCGACTCCAGGGGGCGAGGCACTGAAGCTTTCTTT	CASSFDSRGRGTEAFF
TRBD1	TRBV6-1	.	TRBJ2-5	TGTGCCAGCAGTGAAGCCCCAGGGGGTATAGAGACCCAGTACTTC	CASSEAPGGIETQYF
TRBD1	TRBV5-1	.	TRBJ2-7	TGCGCCAGCAGCCGAGAGGGACAGGGGGTAGGGGCGCAGTACTTC	CASSREGQGVGAQYF
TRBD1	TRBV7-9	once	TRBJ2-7	TGTGCCAGCAGCTCGCTCGACAGGGGGCTCTCCTACGAGCAGTACTTC	CASSSLDRGLSYEQYF
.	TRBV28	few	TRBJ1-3	TGTGCCAGCAGTTTATTCGGGAGCTCTGGAAACACCATATATTTT	CASSLFGSSGNTIYF
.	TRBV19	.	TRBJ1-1	TGTGCCAGTAGTCCAACCGGGACACCTACTAACACTGAAGCTTTCTTT	CASSPTGTPTNTEAFF
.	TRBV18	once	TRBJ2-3	TGTGCCAGCTCACCACAGGAGGGCATTGGGCCCCGGGATACGCAGTATTTT	CASSPQEGIGPRDTQYF
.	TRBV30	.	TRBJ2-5	TGTGCCTGGAGTTACCCCCTTACAGCTTACCAAGAGACCCAGTACTTC	CAWSYPLTAYQETQYF
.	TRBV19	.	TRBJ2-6	TGTGCCAGTAACAGGGAGTTTGGGGCCAACGTCCTGACTTTC	CASNREFGANVLTF
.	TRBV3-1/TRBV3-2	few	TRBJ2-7	TGTGCCAGCGTAGGGACTCCGACTAGGGAGCAGTACTTC	CASVGTPTREQYF
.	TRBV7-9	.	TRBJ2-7	TGTGCCAGCAGCTTAGCACTGGTACCCTACGAGCAGTACTTC	CASSLALVPYEQYF
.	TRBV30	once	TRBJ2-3	TGTGCCTGGAGTCCTCGGTTAGATACGCAGTATTTT	CAWSPRLDTQYF
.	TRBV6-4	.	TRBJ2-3	TGTGCCAGCAGCTATCTCAGCGGTAGCTCTCCAGATACGCAGTATTTT	CASSYLSGSSPDTQYF
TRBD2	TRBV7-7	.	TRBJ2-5	TGTGCCAGCAGCTGGGGCGGGGGCCAAGAGACCCAGTACTTC	CASSWGGGQETQYF
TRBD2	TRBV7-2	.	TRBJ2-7	TGTGCCAGCAGCTTAATAGCGGGAGACAACGAGCAGTACTTC	CASSLIAGDNEQYF
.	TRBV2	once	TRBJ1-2	TGTGCCAGCAAACCTTCCATCGGGATTCAGGATGGCTACACCTTC	CASKPSIGIQDGYTF
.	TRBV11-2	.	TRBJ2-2	TGTGCCAGCAGCTTAGATGGGGGCGTCGGGGAGCTGTTTTTT	CASSLDGGVGELFF
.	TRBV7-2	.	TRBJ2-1	TGTGCCAGCAGCTCAAGAGGCCCTAGCTCCTACAATGAGCAGTTCTTC	CASSSRGPSSYNEQFF
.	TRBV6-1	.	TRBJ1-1	TGTGCCAGCCGTGGGCCTGAAGCTTTCTTT	CASRGPEAFF
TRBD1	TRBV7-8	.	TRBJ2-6	TGTGCCAGCAGTCCTAAACAGGGGGCAATTCCTGGGGCCAACGTCCTGACTTTC	CASSPKQGAIPGANVLTF
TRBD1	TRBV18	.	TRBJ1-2	TGTGCCAGCTCACTACAGGGGGACTATGGCTACACCTTC	CASSLQGDYGYTF
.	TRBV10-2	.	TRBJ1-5	TGCGCCAGCACACAGATGGATAATCAGCCCCAGCATTTT	CASTQMDNQPQHF
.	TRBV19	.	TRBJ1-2	TGTGCCAGTAGTATTGGCAGGGTTGGTGTGGGCTACACCTTC	CASSIGRVGVGYTF
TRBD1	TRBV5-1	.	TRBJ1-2	TGCGCCAGCAGCCCCCGGCTGGACAGGTATGGCTACACCTTC	CASSPRLDRYGYTF
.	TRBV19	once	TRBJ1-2	TGTGCCAGTAGTGAGTTCGGACAGACGGCTAACTATGGCTACACCTTC	CASSEFGQTANYGYTF
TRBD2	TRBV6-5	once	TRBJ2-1	TGTGCCAGCAGTTACTCCCGTAGCGGGTACTACAATGAGCAGTTCTTC	CASSYSRSGYYNEQFF
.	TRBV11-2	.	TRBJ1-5	TGTGCCAGCAGCTTGGGGACAAATAGCAATCAGCCCCAGCATTTT	CASSLGTNSNQPQHF
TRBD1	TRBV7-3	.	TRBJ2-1	TGTGCCAGCAGCTTGGGACAGGGCAATGAGCAGTTCTTC	CASSLGQGNEQFF
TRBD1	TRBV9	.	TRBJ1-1	TGTGCCAGCAGCCCCCGGGTGGACAGGCTAACTGAAGCTTTCTTT	CASSPRVDRLTEAFF
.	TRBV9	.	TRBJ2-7	TGTGCCAGCAGCGTAGGAGGAGAGTTCTACGAGCAGTACTTC	CASSVGGEFYEQYF
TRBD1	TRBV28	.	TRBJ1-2	TGTGCCAGCATGGACAGGGACTATGGCTACACCTTC	CASMDRDYGYTF
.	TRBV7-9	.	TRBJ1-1	TGTGCCAGCAGCCGACTTGAAGCTTTCTTT	CASSRLEAFF
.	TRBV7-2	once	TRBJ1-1	TGTGCCAGCACCAGGGGATCTGTTGCTTTCTTT	CASTRGSVAFF
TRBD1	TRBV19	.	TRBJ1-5	TGTGCCAGTACTGACAGGGTAGGCAATCAGCCCCAGCATTTT	CASTDRVGNQPQHF
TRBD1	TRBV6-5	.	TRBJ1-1	TGTGCCAGCAGTTACTCGGACAGGGGAGAGGGCACTGAAGCTTTCTTT	CASSYSDRGEGTEAFF
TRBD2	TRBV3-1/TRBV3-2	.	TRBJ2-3	TGTGCCAGCAGCCGGACTAGTACAGATACGCAGTATTTT	CASSRTSTDTQYF
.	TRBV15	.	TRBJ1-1	TGTGCCACCAGACCCCGTCAGGGACTCGTTTCCGCGCTGAACACTGAAGCTTTCTTT	CATRPRQGLVSALNTEAFF
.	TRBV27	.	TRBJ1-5	TGTGCCAGCGCCAGGTATAGCAATCAGCCCCAGCATTTT	CASARYSNQPQHF
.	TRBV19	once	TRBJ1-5	TGTGCCAGTAGTATCACATCCGATCAGCCCCAGCATTTT	CASSITSDQPQHF
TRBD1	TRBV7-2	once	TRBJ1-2	TGTGCCAGCAGCCGGGACAGGGGCTCGAATGGCTACACCTTC	CASSRDRGSNGYTF
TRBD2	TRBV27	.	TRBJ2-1	TGTGCCAGCAGTCTATACATAACTAGCGGGAGTTCCTACAATGAGCAGTTCTTC	CASSLYITSGSSYNEQFF